Reported below is one T cell receptor beta chain. The observed sequence ends 3 residues before the CDR3 terminus, with the missing tail filled in from the germline J gene. The germline CDR1 and CDR2 sequences are GTSNPN and SVGIG (reference sequence). V dropped 3 bases and J dropped 7; count of bases not matched to a gene: 4. This CDR3 region has 14 residues. The record originates from a study of T cells in women clearing cervical HPV infection. This table comes from immunoSEQ multiplex PCR, and its TCRdb copy is limited to in-frame clones, with some not included. The sample's table shows 34,000 or so clones.

The sequenced material came from blood buffy coat. This chain joins TRBV30 and TRBJ2-1; 12 bases fit TRBD1. The clonotype comes from a woman aged 18 to 69 with a cervical HPV16 infection that either progressed to CIN3+ or cleared (not recorded which). The sequenced CDR3 bases are TGTGCCTGGAGCCGGGACAGGGGGCGGAATGAG. This sequence encodes CAWSRDRGRNE. The whole CDR3 sequence is CAWSRDRGRNEQFF.